This is a list of T cell receptor beta chains from one sample in a study of OX40 agonist ivuxolimab in advanced cancers. Assay: immunoSEQ multiplex PCR; the TCRdb copy retains only in-frame clones and omits some. The sample gives tens of thousands of clones, over 75% of which show up once; roughly a tenth is in the top ten. The specimen comprised CD4+ or CD8+ T cells sorted from blood, sampled in a trial of the OX40 agonist ivuxolimab. The receptors stem from an adult with an advanced solid tumor such as melanoma, head and neck, liver or kidney cancer. Both conserved end residues are part of each CDR3. The order of the fields is J gene, D gene, clone size, V gene, CDR3 DNA, CDR3 protein. D genes are given only for firm matches. Rows give clone size only sometimes, using once, few, many, or a class for an expanded clone.

>TRBJ2-7|-|few|TRBV9
TGTGCCAGCAGCGTAGGGCCTAGCTATAGCTCCTACGAGCAGTACTTC
CASSVGPSYSSYEQYF
>TRBJ1-1|-|-|TRBV7-9
TGTGCCAGCAGCCCCGCGGGACGGAAGAACACTGAAGCTTTCTTT
CASSPAGRKNTEAFF
>TRBJ1-6|TRBD1|once|TRBV28
TGTGCCAGCAGTGGGGACAGGGTCAATTCACCCCTCCACTTT
CASSGDRVNSPLHF
>TRBJ2-3|-|-|TRBV11-2
TGTGCCAGCAGCTTAGATAATCGCGGTACGCAGTATTTT
CASSLDNRGTQYF
>TRBJ2-7|TRBD2|-|TRBV6-1
TGTGCCAGCAGTGAAGCAAAACTAGCGGGCGCCTACGAGCAGTACTTC
CASSEAKLAGAYEQYF
>TRBJ2-7|TRBD2|-|TRBV29-1
TGCAGCGTTGAAGGACTAGCGGGAGGTTCCTACGAGCAGTACTTC
CSVEGLAGGSYEQYF
>TRBJ2-7|-|-|TRBV28
TGTGCCAGCAGTTTGTACAGCGAGCAGTACTTC
CASSLYSEQYF
>TRBJ2-3|TRBD1|-|TRBV2
TGTGCCAGCAGAGCCGGGACAGGGGGCGGCGCAGATACGCAGTATTTT
CASRAGTGGGADTQYF
>TRBJ2-2|-|-|TRBV7-2
TGTGCCAGCAGCTACAGGGCGGGCACCGGGGAGCTGTTTTTT
CASSYRAGTGELFF
>TRBJ2-5|TRBD1|-|TRBV18
TGTGCCAGCCGAAAAACAGGGGTTGGAGAGACCCAGTACTTC
CASRKTGVGETQYF
>TRBJ2-5|-|-|TRBV7-3
TGTGCCAGCAGCTCCGGGGTCCAAGAGACCCAGTACTTC
CASSSGVQETQYF
>TRBJ2-1|-|-|TRBV18
TGTGCCAGCTCACCACTAGACAATGAGCAGTTCTTC
CASSPLDNEQFF
>TRBJ2-6|-|-|TRBV2
TGTGCCAGCAGTGAATCAGGGGCTGGGGCCAACGTCCTGACTTTC
CASSESGAGANVLTF
>TRBJ2-7|-|-|TRBV6-6
TGTGCCAGCAGTTCCGGGAGTGCAGAGTACGAGCAGTACTTC
CASSSGSAEYEQYF
>TRBJ2-2|-|-|TRBV5-1
TGCGCCAGCAGTCCGACAACGACCGGGGAGCTGTTTTTT
CASSPTTTGELFF
>TRBJ2-7|TRBD1|-|TRBV23-1
TGCGCCAGCACCACAGTACGGGACAGGGGTCCCTACGAGCAGTACTTC
CASTTVRDRGPYEQYF
>TRBJ2-7|TRBD2|-|TRBV5-1
TGCGCCAGCAGCTCCGGACTAGCGGGACTAAGGGGCTACGAGCAGTACTTC
CASSSGLAGLRGYEQYF
>TRBJ2-7|-|-|TRBV7-9
TGTGCCAGCAGCTTAGGGGGGAAATCCTACGAGCAGTACTTC
CASSLGGKSYEQYF
>TRBJ2-2|-|-|TRBV18
TGTGCCAGCTCGCCCCTAAACACCGGGGAGCTGTTTTTT
CASSPLNTGELFF
>TRBJ2-5|-|-|TRBV9
TGTGCCAGCAACCCCCGAGGGGGAGTGGAGACCCAGTACTTC
CASNPRGGVETQYF
>TRBJ2-7|TRBD2|-|TRBV11-2
TGTGCCAGCAGCCTTTTAACTAGCGGGATCTCCTACGAGCAGTACTTC
CASSLLTSGISYEQYF
>TRBJ1-1|-|few|TRBV21-1
TGTGCCAGCAACCGACGACTCAGGGTTCCCGGCACTGAAGCTTTCTTT
CASNRRLRVPGTEAFF
>TRBJ2-1|-|-|TRBV14
TGTGCCAGCAGCATATCCAAGGGGAACAATGAGCAGTTCTTC
CASSISKGNNEQFF
>TRBJ2-5|TRBD2|-|TRBV14
TGTGCCAGCAGCCCCCAGCGGGAGGGGACCCAGTACTTC
CASSPQREGTQYF
>TRBJ2-2|-|-|TRBV18
TGTGCCAGCTCACCACCGAGGGGGGAGATGACCGGGGAGCTGTTTTTT
CASSPPRGEMTGELFF
>TRBJ2-7|TRBD1|-|TRBV7-9
TGTGCCAGCAGCCCTCTGGGTCAGGGGGCGACCTCCGAGCAGTACTTC
CASSPLGQGATSEQYF
>TRBJ1-1|-|once|TRBV10-1
TGCGCCAGCAGTGCGGGGACGAACACTGAAGCTTTCTTT
CASSAGTNTEAFF
>TRBJ1-1|-|-|TRBV19
TGTGCCAGTAGTACACCTGAGGGGAGGGCCACTGAAGCTTTCTTT
CASSTPEGRATEAFF
>TRBJ1-3|-|-|TRBV18
TGTGCCAGCTCACCAACGTCCCCGGGGCCTGGAAACACCATATATTTT
CASSPTSPGPGNTIYF
>TRBJ1-4|-|-|TRBV6-1
TGTGCCACCGACAGTCCCCTTAATGAAAAACTGTTTTTT
CATDSPLNEKLFF
>TRBJ2-5|TRBD2|-|TRBV15
TGTGCCACCAGCAGGACTAGCGGGGAAGAGACCCAGTACTTC
CATSRTSGEETQYF
>TRBJ1-6|-|-|TRBV5-1
TGCGCCAGCAGCCCACGGGGGGATAATTCACCCCTCCACTTT
CASSPRGDNSPLHF
>TRBJ2-1|-|-|TRBV7-8
TGTGCCAGCCTCCCCAACAGGAGTCCCTACAATGAGCAGTTCTTC
CASLPNRSPYNEQFF
>TRBJ1-5|TRBD1|few|TRBV5-4
TGTGCCAGCAGCCAACAGGGGGGAGCTCAGCCCCAGCATTTT
CASSQQGGAQPQHF
>TRBJ2-1|-|once|TRBV10-2
TGCGCCAGCATAGGCTCCTACAATGAGCAGTTCTTC
CASIGSYNEQFF
>TRBJ2-7|-|once|TRBV27
TGTGCCAGCAGTCGGACCGGGACATCCTACGAGCAGTACTTC
CASSRTGTSYEQYF
>TRBJ2-2|TRBD2|-|TRBV5-1
TGCGCCAGCAGCTTTCAGCGGGAGATCGGGGAGCTGTTTTTT
CASSFQREIGELFF
>TRBJ2-5|-|-|TRBV15
TGTGCCACCAGCAGAGACCCACGGGAAGAGACCCAGTACTTC
CATSRDPREETQYF
>TRBJ2-2|-|-|TRBV11-2
TGTGCCAGCAGCTTACCTGGCGCCGGGGAGCTGTTTTTT
CASSLPGAGELFF
>TRBJ2-2|-|-|TRBV18
TGTGCCAGCTCACCGTTGACAGAGGGGACCACCGGGGAGCTGTTTTTT
CASSPLTEGTTGELFF
>TRBJ2-2|-|-|TRBV5-8
TGTGCCAGCAGTTGGGGCAGGCCCGGGAGCGGGGAGCTGTTTTTT
CASSWGRPGSGELFF
>TRBJ1-1|TRBD1|-|TRBV27
TGTGCCAGCAGGGGAGACAGGGGCAACACTGAAGCTTTCTTT
CASRGDRGNTEAFF
>TRBJ2-3|-|-|TRBV6-5
TGTGCCAGCAGTTCCCAGGCGGACAACACAGATACGCAGTATTTT
CASSSQADNTDTQYF
>TRBJ2-1|TRBD1|-|TRBV4-3
TGCGCCAGCAGCCAAGAGACAGGGGGCTACAATGAGCAGTTCTTC
CASSQETGGYNEQFF
>TRBJ1-2|-|-|TRBV7-9
TGTGCCAGCAGCTACCAACAGGAAATGGGCTACACCTTC
CASSYQQEMGYTF
>TRBJ2-7|TRBD2|-|TRBV6-5
TGTGCCACCGGACTAATAGCGGGAGGGCCCACCGAGCAGTACTTC
CATGLIAGGPTEQYF
>TRBJ1-3|-|-|TRBV30
TGTGCCTGGACCACCGGCTTCTCTGGAAACACCATATATTTT
CAWTTGFSGNTIYF